This entry concerns a single T cell receptor beta chain. This sample is part of a study of OX40 agonist ivuxolimab in advanced cancers. CDR3 length equals 15 residues. Germline V lookup: CDR1 SGDLS, CDR2 YYNGEE. Trimming left V 4 bases short and J 4 bases short, with 17 bases between. Profiled with immunoSEQ multiplex PCR; TCRdb holds only in-frame clones, not every one. The sample records about 33,000 clones, approximately 80% being singletons. The sequenced sample was CD4+ or CD8+ T cells sorted from blood, obtained in a trial of the OX40 agonist ivuxolimab. This TCR was recovered from an adult with an advanced solid tumor such as melanoma, head and neck, liver or kidney cancer. This chain connects TRBV9 to TRBJ1-2; perhaps TRBD1 as D (6 bases). The CDR3 loop reads CASSPSKGDIYGYTF. CDR3 nucleotide sequence: TGTGCCAGCAGCCCCTCTAAGGGGGATATCTATGGCTACACCTTC.